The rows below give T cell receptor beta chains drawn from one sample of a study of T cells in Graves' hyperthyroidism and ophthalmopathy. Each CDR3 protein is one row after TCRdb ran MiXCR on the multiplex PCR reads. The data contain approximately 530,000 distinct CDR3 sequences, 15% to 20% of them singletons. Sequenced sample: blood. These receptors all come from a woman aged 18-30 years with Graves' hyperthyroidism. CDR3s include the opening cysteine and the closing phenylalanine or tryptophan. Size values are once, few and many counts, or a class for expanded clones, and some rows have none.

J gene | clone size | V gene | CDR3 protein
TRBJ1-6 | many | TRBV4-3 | CASSPDRDRSPLHF
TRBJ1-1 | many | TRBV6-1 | CASSGNRGLGTEAFF
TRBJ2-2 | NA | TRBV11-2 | CASSFRRAEGSTGELFF
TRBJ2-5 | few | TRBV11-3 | CASSPRRGDQETQYF
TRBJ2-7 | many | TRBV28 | CASNNREGGTASYEQYF
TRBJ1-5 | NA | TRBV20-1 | CSALDGRNQPQHF
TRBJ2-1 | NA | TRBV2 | CASKGTGPSNEQFF
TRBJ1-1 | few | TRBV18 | CASSPTNTGNTEAFF
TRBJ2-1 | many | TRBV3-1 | CASSQAPNEQFF
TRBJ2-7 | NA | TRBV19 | CASSIDRDPRYEQYF
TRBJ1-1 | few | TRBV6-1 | CASGEARRRYEAFF
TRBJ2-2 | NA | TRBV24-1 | CATSDLQNTGELFF
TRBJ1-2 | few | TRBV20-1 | CSARKSGFDYGYTF
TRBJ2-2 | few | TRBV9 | CASSVVFPSGRSGELFF
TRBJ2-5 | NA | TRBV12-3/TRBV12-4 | CASATGPEAGQYF
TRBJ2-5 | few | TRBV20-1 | CSARDSGGAVKTQYF
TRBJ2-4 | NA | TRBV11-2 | CASSLDDRRNIQYF
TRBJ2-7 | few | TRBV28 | CASSLSQGNNEQYF
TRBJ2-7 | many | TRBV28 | CASSLGPLGASYEQYF
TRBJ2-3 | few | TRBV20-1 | CSASRASPHTDTQYF
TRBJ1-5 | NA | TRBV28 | CASTPTHIHKPQHF
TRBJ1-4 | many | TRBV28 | CASSSGVANEKLFF
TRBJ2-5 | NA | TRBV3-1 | CASSQRTVETQYF
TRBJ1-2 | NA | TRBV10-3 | CAISETTGFYYGYTF
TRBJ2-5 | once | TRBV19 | CASSPVSAQETQYF
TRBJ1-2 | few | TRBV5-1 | CASSLAADRGLIGYGYTF
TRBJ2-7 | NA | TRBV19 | CASSIQGSSYEQYF
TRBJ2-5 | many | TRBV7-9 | CASSRLKETQYF
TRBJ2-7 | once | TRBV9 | CASSSQLTTSGGYEQYF
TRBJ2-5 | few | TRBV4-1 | CASSPGDSVGQETQYF
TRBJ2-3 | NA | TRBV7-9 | CASSFQNSLQSTDTQYF
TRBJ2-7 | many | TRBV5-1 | CASSPTGSSEQYF
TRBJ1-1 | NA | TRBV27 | CASSLSGSTVNTEAFF
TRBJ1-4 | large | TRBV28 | CASTPWGATNEKLFF